This T cell receptor beta chain is drawn from a study of beta chain features in type 1 diabetes. Expressed TCRB transcripts were sequenced after all isolated RNA was converted to cDNA. Only in-frame clones appear in the TCRdb table, and some are missing; sequencing was by immunoSEQ multiplex PCR. The sample holds 620,000 or so clones, about 14% seen once. CDR3 size: 13 residues. Germline V lookup: CDR1 SNHLY, CDR2 FYNNEI. Between the trimmed V and J ends, which lost 4 bases and 6 bases, there was a span of 10 bases. The chain employs TRBV2 and TRBJ1-5; weak D call: TRBD1 (5 bases). Specimen: naive CD4+ T cells from blood. The TCR comes from a man in his late teens or twenties in good health. DNA for the CDR3: TGTGCCAGCAGTGTTCTTGGGGGTCAGCCCCAGCATTTT. Its protein is CASSVLGGQPQHF.